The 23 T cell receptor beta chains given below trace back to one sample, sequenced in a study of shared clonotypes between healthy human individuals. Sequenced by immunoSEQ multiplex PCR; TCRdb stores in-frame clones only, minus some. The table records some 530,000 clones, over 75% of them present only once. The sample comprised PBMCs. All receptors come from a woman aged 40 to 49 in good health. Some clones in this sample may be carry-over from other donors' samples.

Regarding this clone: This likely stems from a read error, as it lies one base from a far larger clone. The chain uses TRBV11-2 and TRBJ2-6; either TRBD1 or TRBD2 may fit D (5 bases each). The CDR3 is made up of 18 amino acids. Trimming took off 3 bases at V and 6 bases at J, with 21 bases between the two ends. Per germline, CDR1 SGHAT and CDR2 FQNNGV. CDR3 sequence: CASSFIPGTSPVANVLTF. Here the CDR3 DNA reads TGTGCCAGCAGCTTTATTCCTGGGACGTCCCCTGTGGCCAACGTCCTGACTTTC.

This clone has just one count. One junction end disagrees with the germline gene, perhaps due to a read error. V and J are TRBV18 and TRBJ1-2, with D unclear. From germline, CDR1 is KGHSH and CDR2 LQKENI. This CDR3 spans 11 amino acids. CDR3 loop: CASSPDYTFSF. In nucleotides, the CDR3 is TGTGCCAGCTCACCAGATTACACTTTCAGCTTC.

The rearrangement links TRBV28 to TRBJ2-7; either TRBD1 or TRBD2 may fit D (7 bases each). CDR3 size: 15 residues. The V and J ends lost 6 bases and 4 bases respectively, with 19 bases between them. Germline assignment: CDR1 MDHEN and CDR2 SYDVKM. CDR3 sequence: CASSPGGGGPYEQYF. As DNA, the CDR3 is TGTGCCAGCAGCCCAGGGGGGGGAGGCCCTTACGAGCAGTACTTC.

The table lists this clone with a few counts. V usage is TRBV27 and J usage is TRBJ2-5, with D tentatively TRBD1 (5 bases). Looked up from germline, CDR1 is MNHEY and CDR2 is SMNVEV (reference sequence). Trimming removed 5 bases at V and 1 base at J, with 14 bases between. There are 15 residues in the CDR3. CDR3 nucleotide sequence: TGTGCCAGCAGTCAAAGACAGCTTTTCCAAGAGACCCAGTACTTC. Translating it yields CASSQRQLFQETQYF.

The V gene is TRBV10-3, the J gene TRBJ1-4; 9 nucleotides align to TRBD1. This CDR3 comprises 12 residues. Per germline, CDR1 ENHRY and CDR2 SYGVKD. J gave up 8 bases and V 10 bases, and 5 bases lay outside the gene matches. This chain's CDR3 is CATGQGTEKLFF. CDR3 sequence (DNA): TGTGCCACCGGACAGGGGACCGAAAAACTGTTTTTT.

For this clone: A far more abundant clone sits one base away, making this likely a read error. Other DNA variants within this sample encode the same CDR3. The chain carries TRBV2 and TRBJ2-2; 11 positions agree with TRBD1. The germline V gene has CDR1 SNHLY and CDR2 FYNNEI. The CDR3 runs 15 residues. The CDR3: CASRTGGANTGELFF. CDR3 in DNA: TGCGCCAGCAGGACAGGGGGCGCGAACACCGGGGAGCTGTTTTTT.

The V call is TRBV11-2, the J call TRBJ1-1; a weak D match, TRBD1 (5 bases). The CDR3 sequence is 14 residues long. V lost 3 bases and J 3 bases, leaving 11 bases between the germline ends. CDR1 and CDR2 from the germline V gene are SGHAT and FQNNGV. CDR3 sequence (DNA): TGTGCCAGCAGCTTCCAGGGTTTTGACACTGAAGCTTTCTTT. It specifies CASSFQGFDTEAFF.

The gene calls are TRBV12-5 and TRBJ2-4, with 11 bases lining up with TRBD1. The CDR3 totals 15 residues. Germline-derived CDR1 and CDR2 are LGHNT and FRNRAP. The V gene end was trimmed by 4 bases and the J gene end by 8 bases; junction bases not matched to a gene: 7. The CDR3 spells CASGSPRDRGDIQYF. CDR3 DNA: TGTGCTAGTGGTTCCCCCCGGGACAGGGGGGACATTCAGTACTTC.

DNA of the CDR3: TGTGCCAGCAGCCCCCCCGGGAGAGGGGTTACAAACACTGAAGCTTTCTTT. Translated: CASSPPGRGVTNTEAFF. The chain has TRBV11-2 and TRBJ1-1, with D possibly being TRBD1 (5 bases). This CDR3 contains 17 residues. The germline V and J ends were trimmed by 5 bases and 2 bases, with 21 bases remaining between them. CDR1 is SGHAT, CDR2 FQNNGV, per germline. Full variable domain (missing parts from reference TRBV11-2 and TRBJ1-1): EAGVAQSPRYKIIEKRQSVAFWCNPISGHATLYWYQQILGQGPKLLIQFQNNGVVDDSQLPKDRFSAERLKGVDSTLKIQPAKLEDSAVYLCASSPPGRGVTNTEAFFGQGTRLTVV.

CDR3 sequence (DNA): TGTGCCAGCAGCTTGGGACCGATCACAGATACGCAGTATTTT. It is translated as CASSLGPITDTQYF. The genes are TRBV5-6 and TRBJ2-3; D is undetermined. The V end was cut by 0 bases, the J end by 2 bases, with 7 bases between. Germline V lookup: CDR1 SGHDT, CDR2 YYEEEE. The CDR3 runs to 14 residues. The whole variable domain, remainder taken from reference TRBV5-6 and TRBJ2-3, is DAGVTQSPTHLIKTRGQQVTLRCSPKSGHDTVSWYQQALGQGPQFIFQYYEEEERQRGNFPDRFSGHQFPNYSSELNVNALLLGDSALYLCASSLGPITDTQYFGPGTRLTVL.

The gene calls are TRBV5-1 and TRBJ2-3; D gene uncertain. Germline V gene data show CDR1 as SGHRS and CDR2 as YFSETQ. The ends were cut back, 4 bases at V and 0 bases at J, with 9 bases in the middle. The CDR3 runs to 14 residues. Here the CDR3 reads CASSIPTSTDTQYF. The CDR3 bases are TGCGCCAGCAGCATCCCCACCAGCACAGATACGCAGTATTTT.

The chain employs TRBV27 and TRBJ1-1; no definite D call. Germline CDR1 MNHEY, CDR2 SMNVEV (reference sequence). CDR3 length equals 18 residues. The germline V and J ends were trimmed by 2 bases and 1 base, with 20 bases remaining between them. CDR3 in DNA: TGTGCCAGCAGTTTAAAGGCCCTCCCATTGGCTGAGAACACTGAAGCTTTCTTT. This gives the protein CASSLKALPLAENTEAFF.

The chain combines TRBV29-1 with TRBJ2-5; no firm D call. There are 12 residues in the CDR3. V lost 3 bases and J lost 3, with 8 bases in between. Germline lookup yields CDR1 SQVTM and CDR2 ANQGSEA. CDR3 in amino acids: CSVDVREETQYF. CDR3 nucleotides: TGCAGCGTTGATGTGAGAGAAGAGACCCAGTACTTC.

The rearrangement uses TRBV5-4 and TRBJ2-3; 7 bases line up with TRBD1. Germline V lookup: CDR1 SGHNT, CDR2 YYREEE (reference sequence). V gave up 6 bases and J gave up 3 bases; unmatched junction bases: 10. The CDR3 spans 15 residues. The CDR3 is CASTTRTGQTDTQYF. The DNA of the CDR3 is TGTGCCAGCACAACTCGGACAGGCCAGACAGATACGCAGTATTTT.

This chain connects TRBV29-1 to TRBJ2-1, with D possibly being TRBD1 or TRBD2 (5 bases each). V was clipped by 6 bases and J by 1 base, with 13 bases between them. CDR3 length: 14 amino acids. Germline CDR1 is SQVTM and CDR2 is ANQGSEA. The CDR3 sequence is CSVKPGGSYNEQFF. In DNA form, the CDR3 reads TGCAGCGTGAAGCCTGGGGGTTCCTACAATGAGCAGTTCTTC.

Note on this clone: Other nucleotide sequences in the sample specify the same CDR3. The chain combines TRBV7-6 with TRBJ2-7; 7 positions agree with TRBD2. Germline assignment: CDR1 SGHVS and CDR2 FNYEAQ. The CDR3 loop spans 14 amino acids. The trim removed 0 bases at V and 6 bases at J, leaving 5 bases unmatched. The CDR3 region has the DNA TGTGCCAGCAGCTTAGCGGGAGGGCCGGGCGAGCAGTACTTC. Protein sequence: CASSLAGGPGEQYF.

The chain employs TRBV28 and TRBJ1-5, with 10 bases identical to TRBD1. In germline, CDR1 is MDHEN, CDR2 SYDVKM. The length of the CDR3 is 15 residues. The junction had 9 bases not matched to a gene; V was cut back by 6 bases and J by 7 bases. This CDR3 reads CASSILTGGGQPQHF. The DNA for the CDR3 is TGTGCCAGCAGCATCCTGACAGGGGGCGGCCAGCCCCAGCATTTT.

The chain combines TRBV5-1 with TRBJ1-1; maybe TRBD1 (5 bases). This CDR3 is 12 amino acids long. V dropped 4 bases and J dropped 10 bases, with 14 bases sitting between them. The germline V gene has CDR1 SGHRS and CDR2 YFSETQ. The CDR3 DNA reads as TGCGCCAGCAGCCCCGGGAGGGACGGAGCTTTCTTT. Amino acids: CASSPGRDGAFF.

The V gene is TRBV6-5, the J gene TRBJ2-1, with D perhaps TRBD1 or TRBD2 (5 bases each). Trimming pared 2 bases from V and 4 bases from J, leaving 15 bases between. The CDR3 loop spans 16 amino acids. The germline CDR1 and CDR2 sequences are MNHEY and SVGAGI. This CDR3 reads CASSYQPRDAYNEQFF. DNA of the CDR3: TGTGCCAGCAGTTACCAACCCCGGGACGCTTACAATGAGCAGTTCTTC.

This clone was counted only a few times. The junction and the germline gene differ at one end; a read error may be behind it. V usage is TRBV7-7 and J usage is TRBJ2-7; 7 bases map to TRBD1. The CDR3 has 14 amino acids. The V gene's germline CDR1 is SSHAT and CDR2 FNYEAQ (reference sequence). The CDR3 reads CASRLQGPPYEQYF. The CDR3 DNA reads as TGTGCTAGCAGACTACAGGGGCCTCCTTACGAGCAGTACTTC.

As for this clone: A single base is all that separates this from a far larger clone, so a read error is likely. The DNA for the CDR3 is TGTGCCAGCAGCTCCCGGGGGAGCGGCTACACCGGGGAGCTGTTTTTT. The encoded protein is CASSSRGSGYTGELFF. The chain links TRBV5-6 to TRBJ2-2; maybe TRBD2 (6 bases). Trimming pared 3 bases from V and 3 bases from J, leaving 15 bases between. CDR1 is SGHDT and CDR2 is YYEEEE in the germline V gene. CDR3 length: 16 amino acids.

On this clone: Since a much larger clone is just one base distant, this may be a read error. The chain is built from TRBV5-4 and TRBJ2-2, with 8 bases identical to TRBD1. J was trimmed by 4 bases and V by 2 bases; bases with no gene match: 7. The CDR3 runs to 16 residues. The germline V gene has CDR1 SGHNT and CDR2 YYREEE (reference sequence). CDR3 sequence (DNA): TGTGCCAGCAGCTTTAACAGGGGGGCGGGCACCGGGGAGCTGTTTTTT. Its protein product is CASSFNRGAGTGELFF. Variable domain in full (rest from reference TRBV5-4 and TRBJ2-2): ETGVTQSPTHLIKTRGQQVTLRCSSQSGHNTVSWYQQALGQGPQFIFQYYREEENGRGNFPPRFSGLQFPNYSSELNVNALELDDSALYLCASSFNRGAGTGELFFGEGSRLTVL.

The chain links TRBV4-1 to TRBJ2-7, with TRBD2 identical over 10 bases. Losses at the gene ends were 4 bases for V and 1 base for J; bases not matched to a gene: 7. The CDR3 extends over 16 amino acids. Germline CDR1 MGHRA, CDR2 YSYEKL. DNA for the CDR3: TGCGCCAGCAGCCGAGGGGCTAGCGGGAGTTCCTACGAGCAGTACTTC. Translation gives CASSRGASGSSYEQYF.